The clone carrying this TCR beta chain was counted at least ten times. The antigen is not known. These data originate in a study of T cells after yellow fever vaccination. Overall study results and limits: Among all clonotypes, a small share was observed in both CD4 and CD8 compartments.

Production of TCR cDNA was by 5'RACE template switching, which also added a universal primer site and UMIs. MiXCR was run by TCRdb on the 5' RACE reads, yielding one entry per CDR3 protein. The table shows about 69,000 distinct CDR3 sequences, with about 6% occurring only once. This sequence was found in a man younger than 35 who received the YFV17D yellow fever vaccine. Sequenced here: CD4+ T cells sorted from PBMCs, sampled roughly 14 days after the first yellow fever vaccination.

The DNA for the CDR3 is TGCGCCAGCAGCCTGGGACTCTTCTCTGGAAACACCATATATTTT. It encodes CASSLGLFSGNTIYF. The chain links TRBV5-1 to TRBJ1-3; TRBD1 is a possible D gene (5 bases). Trimming shortened V by 4 bases and J by 0 bases, and 11 bases separated the two germline ends. The CDR3 runs to 15 residues. Germline V gene lookup returns CDR1 SGHRS and CDR2 YFSETQ.